This T cell receptor (beta chain) was found in a study of prognosis after radiotherapy for stage I lung cancer. Overall study context: Every patient with non-small cell lung cancer was judged medically inoperable.

This clonotype showed up many times. From genomic DNA, two-round multiplex PCR was used to amplify TCR beta CDR3. First-round PCR amplification was performed with primers specific to each TRBV and TRBJ gene. MiXCR, applied by TCRdb to the multiplex PCR reads, yields one record per CDR3 protein. The table lists over 50,000 distinct CDR3 sequences, around a third of them singletons. The source was PBMCs, collected before or after stereotactic body radiation therapy (not recorded which). The clonotype was recovered from a donor over 45 with non-small cell lung cancer.

CDR3 region: CATRRNTEAFF. The CDR3 DNA follows: TGTGCCACCAGACGGAACACTGAAGCTTTCTTT. The V and J genes are TRBV24-1 and TRBJ1-1; D ambiguous. CDR1 and CDR2 from the germline V gene are KGHDR and SFDVKD. The CDR3 has 11 amino acids. Trimming took off 7 bases at V and 1 base at J, with 3 bases between the two ends.